This T cell receptor beta chain stems from a study of T cells after yellow fever vaccination. Regarding the study as a whole: Most primary-vaccination clones reappeared after the booster (just under 98% CD4, about 88% CD8). A secondary response was less intense yet reached its peak sooner, at day 5 versus 15.

A word on this clonotype: Its antigen is undetermined.

In TCRdb, the 5' RACE reads were re-called with MiXCR into one record per CDR3 protein. The table shows about 210,000 distinct CDR3 sequences, with approximately 3.3% occurring only once. V shed 4 bases and J shed 2 bases, with 13 bases lying between them. CDR1 and CDR2 (germline): DFQATT, SNEGSKA (reference sequence). The CDR3 totals 14 residues. This clonotype was obtained from a man between 18 and 35 years old who received the YFV17D yellow fever vaccine. The chain links TRBV20-1 to TRBJ2-3; D is undetermined. The sequencing used CD4+ T cells sorted from PBMCs, collected 10 days after the yellow fever booster vaccination. The CDR3 loop is CSANQNPFTDTQYF. CDR3 sequence (DNA): TGCAGTGCTAACCAGAATCCCTTCACAGATACGCAGTATTTT.